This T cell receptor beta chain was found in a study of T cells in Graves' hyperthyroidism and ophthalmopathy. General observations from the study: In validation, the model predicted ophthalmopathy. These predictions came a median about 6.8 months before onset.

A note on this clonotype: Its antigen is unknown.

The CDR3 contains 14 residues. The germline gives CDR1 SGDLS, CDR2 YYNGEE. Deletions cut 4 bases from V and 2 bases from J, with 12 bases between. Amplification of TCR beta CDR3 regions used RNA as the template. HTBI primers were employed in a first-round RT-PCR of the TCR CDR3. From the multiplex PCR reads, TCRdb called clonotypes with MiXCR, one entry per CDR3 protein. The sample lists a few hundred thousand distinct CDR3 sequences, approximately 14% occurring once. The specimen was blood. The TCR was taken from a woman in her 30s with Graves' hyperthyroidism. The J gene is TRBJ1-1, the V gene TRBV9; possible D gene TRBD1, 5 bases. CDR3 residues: CASSPFDRNTEAFF. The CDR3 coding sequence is TGTGCCAGCAGCCCGTTCGACAGAAACACTGAAGCTTTCTTT.